The 30 T cell receptor beta chains below come from one sample, sequenced in a study of blood T cell repertoires in COVID-19. TCRdb's copy holds only in-frame clones and misses some; the assay was immunoSEQ multiplex PCR. The sample lists about 330,000 clones, 80% to 90% occurring once. Sample: peripheral blood. The receptors here all came from a man aged 25-40 years with COVID-19, enrolled during active disease.

This sequence joins TRBV7-3 and TRBJ2-1, with 8 bases aligning to TRBD2. CDR3 length: 18 residues. CDR1 SGHTA and CDR2 FQGTGA come from the germline V gene. V shed 5 bases and J 3 bases; nucleotides not matched to a gene: 15. CDR3 DNA: TGTGCCAGCAGCCCACCCCTCTCCCCTAGCGGGTTCTACAATGAGCAGTTCTTC. It codes for CASSPPLSPSGFYNEQFF.

The CDR3 DNA reads as TGTGCCAGCAGCCCTGGGACAACTAGCACAGATACGCAGTATTTT. Amino acids: CASSPGTTSTDTQYF. J is TRBJ2-3 and V is TRBV11-2; a weak D match, TRBD1 (6 bases). V dropped 5 bases and J dropped 0 bases, with 12 bases sitting between them. This CDR3 spans 15 amino acids. The germline V gene encodes CDR1 SGHAT and CDR2 FQNNGV. Full variable domain (missing parts from reference TRBV11-2 and TRBJ2-3): EAGVAQSPRYKIIEKRQSVAFWCNPISGHATLYWYQQILGQGPKLLIQFQNNGVVDDSQLPKDRFSAERLKGVDSTLKIQPAKLEDSAVYLCASSPGTTSTDTQYFGPGTRLTVL.

This chain links TRBV6-5 with TRBJ2-7, with D uncertain. Germline values: CDR1 MNHEY, CDR2 SVGAGI. There are 13 residues in the CDR3. The germline V and J ends were trimmed by 4 bases and 2 bases, with 9 bases remaining between them. CDR3 protein: CASSSQVPYEQYF. CDR3 in DNA: TGTGCCAGCAGTTCCCAGGTACCCTACGAGCAGTACTTC.

The DNA for the CDR3 is TGCGCCAGCAGTGAGGATGGGGAGCTAGCTTACAATGAGCAGTTCTTC. It codes for CASSEDGELAYNEQFF. The chain has TRBV10-1 and TRBJ2-1; tentatively, D is TRBD2 (5 bases). CDR1 is WNHNN, CDR2 SYGVQD, per germline (reference sequence). The CDR3 runs 16 residues. V was cut by 2 bases and J by 4 bases, with 15 bases left in between.

This chain joins TRBV9 and TRBJ1-1; D not certain. Deletions cut 0 bases from V and 0 bases from J, with 9 bases between. This CDR3 is built from 15 residues. Germline CDR1 and CDR2: SGDLS and YYNGEE. The CDR3 bases are TGTGCCAGCAGCGTAGCTTCAGGCCTGAACACTGAAGCTTTCTTT. Encoded protein: CASSVASGLNTEAFF.

V gene TRBV18 combines with J gene TRBJ1-2; D remains unclear. V was clipped by 0 bases and J by 4 bases, with 6 bases between them. In germline, CDR1 is KGHSH, CDR2 LQKENI. The CDR3 runs to 13 residues. As DNA, the CDR3 is TGTGCCAGCTCACCACCCACGGGCTATGGCTACACCTTC. This codes for CASSPPTGYGYTF.

This chain joins TRBV28 and TRBJ2-7; D is uncertain. Trimming stripped 11 bases from V and 7 bases from J, with 21 bases between. The CDR3 contains 13 residues. Germline V CDR1 and CDR2: MDHEN, SYDVKM. The CDR3 DNA reads TGTGCCGGGCGCCCGACGGTGTTGGGTGAGCAGTACTTC. Amino acid sequence: CAGRPTVLGEQYF.

The chain has TRBV19 and TRBJ1-4, with D uncertain. Germline V gene data show CDR1 as LNHDA and CDR2 as SQIVND (reference sequence). The CDR3 is 13 amino acids. V was cut by 1 base and J by 5 bases, with 5 bases left in between. The CDR3 DNA sequence: TGTGCCAGTAGTATAGTTAAAAATGAAAAACTGTTTTTT. It encodes CASSIVKNEKLFF.

Here the CDR3 DNA reads TGTGCCAGTAGTCTAGGCGGGGGATACAATGAGCAGTTCTTC. The encoded protein is CASSLGGGYNEQFF. This chain uses TRBV19 with TRBJ2-1; 7 bases map to TRBD2. The CDR3 covers 14 residues. With 5 bases clipped from V and 4 bases from J, the junction kept 5 bases outside the gene matches. Per germline, CDR1 LNHDA and CDR2 SQIVND (reference sequence).

The V call is TRBV6-5, the J call TRBJ1-2; the D gene is possibly TRBD1 (6 bases). Trimming left V 6 bases short and J 1 base short, with 9 bases between. CDR3 length equals 13 residues. Germline CDR1 MNHEY, CDR2 SVGAGI. The CDR3: CASRRQVNYGYTF. The CDR3 DNA reads as TGTGCCAGCAGGAGACAGGTTAACTATGGCTACACCTTC.

The chain carries TRBV7-9 and TRBJ1-2, with 9 nucleotides matching TRBD1. CDR3 length equals 13 residues. Trimming cost V 3 bases and J 8 bases; bases outside gene matches: 4. Germline CDR1 is SEHNR and CDR2 is FQNEAQ (reference sequence). DNA for the CDR3: TGTGCCAGCAGCTTGGGGACAGGGAGCGGCTACACCTTC. Protein sequence: CASSLGTGSGYTF.

CDR3 sequence (DNA): TGTGCCAGTAGTATGACAGGAACCTACAATGAGCAGTTCTTC. Translation: CASSMTGTYNEQFF. The chain links TRBV19 to TRBJ2-1, with D possibly being TRBD1 (6 bases). This CDR3 is 14 amino acids long. The germline gives CDR1 LNHDA, CDR2 SQIVND (reference sequence). The V and J ends lost 3 bases and 2 bases respectively, with 8 bases between them.

The chain uses TRBV19 and TRBJ2-7; 11 bases are a match to TRBD2. V gave up 6 bases and J gave up 2 bases; unmatched junction bases: 6. Germline-derived CDR1 and CDR2 are LNHDA and SQIVND (reference sequence). The CDR3 runs 15 residues. CDR3 in amino acids: CASRSGTSGPYEQYF. The CDR3, as DNA: TGTGCCAGTAGATCGGGGACTAGCGGTCCCTACGAGCAGTACTTC.

This clone was found once. The chain carries TRBV5-1 and TRBJ1-2, with TRBD1 matching 7 bases. J was trimmed by 7 bases and V by 2 bases; bases with no gene match: 8. CDR1 is SGHRS, CDR2 YFSETQ, per germline. The CDR3 is 14 amino acids. This CDR3 reads CASSFTGEAGGYTF. In DNA form, the CDR3 reads TGCGCCAGCAGCTTTACAGGGGAGGCAGGTGGCTACACCTTC.

The gene calls are TRBV12-5 and TRBJ1-1; 8 bases fit TRBD1. J was trimmed by 1 base and V by 4 bases; bases with no gene match: 5. In germline, CDR1 is LGHNT, CDR2 FRNRAP. The CDR3 contains 15 residues. The CDR3 nucleotides are TGTGCTAGTGGTTCCACAGGGGGAAGGAACACTGAAGCTTTCTTT. As protein: CASGSTGGRNTEAFF.

This clone appeared a few times. V and J are TRBV28 and TRBJ2-7; maybe TRBD1 (6 bases). The germline gives CDR1 MDHEN, CDR2 SYDVKM. The CDR3 loop spans 14 amino acids. V lost 2 bases and J lost 6, with 14 bases in between. CDR3 loop: CASSLTQGMVEQYF. The CDR3 nucleotides are TGTGCCAGCAGTTTAACACAGGGAATGGTCGAGCAGTACTTC.

This rearrangement joins TRBV10-3 to TRBJ2-7; 8 bases align to TRBD2. Germline loops: CDR1 ENHRY, CDR2 SYGVKD. CDR3 length: 15 amino acids. The V segment lost 8 bases and the J segment 0 bases; nucleotides outside the gene matches: 9. The CDR3 sequence: CAIGAGGASSYEQYF. The CDR3, as DNA: TGTGCCATCGGAGCCGGGGGGGCCAGCTCCTACGAGCAGTACTTC.

The chain employs TRBV28 and TRBJ2-7, with 8 bases fitting TRBD1. V lost 6 bases and J lost 2; bases outside the gene matches: 6. The CDR3 has 14 amino acids. Germline lookup yields CDR1 MDHEN and CDR2 SYDVKM. The CDR3 DNA is TGTGCCAGCAGCTTTCAGGGGGCCGCCTACGAGCAGTACTTC. Encoded protein: CASSFQGAAYEQYF.

The V call is TRBV6-5, the J call TRBJ2-1; maybe TRBD1 (5 bases). In germline, CDR1 is MNHEY, CDR2 SVGAGI. This CDR3 region has 15 residues. V lost 0 bases to trimming and J lost 7 bases, with 13 bases between them. CDR3 loop: CASSYSRPQGNEQFF. CDR3 DNA sequence: TGTGCCAGCAGTTACTCGAGACCTCAGGGTAATGAGCAGTTCTTC.

This rearrangement joins TRBV7-3 to TRBJ2-1, with 10 bases matching TRBD2. After removal of 5 bases from V and 0 bases from J, the junction contained 1 base not matched to a gene. The germline gives CDR1 SGHTA, CDR2 FQGTGA. The CDR3 has 15 amino acids. CDR3 coding DNA: TGTGCCAGCAGCCGACTAGCGGGCTCCTACAATGAGCAGTTCTTC. The encoded protein is CASSRLAGSYNEQFF. Filled out from reference TRBV7-3 and TRBJ2-1, the complete variable domain reads GAGVSQTPSNKVTEKGKYVELRCDPISGHTALYWYRQSLGQGPEFLIYFQGTGAADDSGLPNDRFFAVRPEGSVSTLKIQRTERGDSAVYLCASSRLAGSYNEQFFGPGTRLTVL.

The chain joins TRBV27 to TRBJ1-2; 10 nucleotides match TRBD1. CDR3 length: 15 residues. The germline V gene has CDR1 MNHEY and CDR2 SMNVEV (reference sequence). The V and J ends lost 6 bases and 5 bases, in that order; junction bases with no gene match: 9. CDR3 nucleotide sequence: TGTGCCAGCAGACCTAGACCGGGACAGGGGTATGGCTACACCTTC. Its translation is CASRPRPGQGYGYTF.

J is TRBJ1-2 and V is TRBV10-3; no clear D gene. V shed 3 bases and J shed 6 bases, with 8 bases lying between them. The CDR3 covers 12 residues. Per germline, CDR1 ENHRY and CDR2 SYGVKD. The CDR3 DNA reads as TGTGCCATCAGTGATACGGTTGATGGCTACACCTTC. Its translation is CAISDTVDGYTF.

CDR3 bases: TGTGCCAGCTCAGGAGCAGGGGGCTTCGAGCAGTTCTTC. Translated: CASSGAGGFEQFF. The chain employs TRBV18 and TRBJ2-1; 8 nucleotides line up with TRBD1. The CDR3 is made up of 13 amino acids. Germline V CDR1 and CDR2: KGHSH, LQKENI. The V segment lost 5 bases and the J segment 10 bases; nucleotides outside the gene matches: 7.

CDR3 loop: CASSSRGTSYNEQFF. In nucleotides, the CDR3 is TGTGCCAGCAGTTCGCGGGGGACCTCCTACAATGAGCAGTTCTTC. The V gene is TRBV27, the J gene TRBJ2-1, with 7 bases matching TRBD2. Looked up from germline, CDR1 is MNHEY and CDR2 is SMNVEV (reference sequence). The CDR3 runs 15 residues. The J segment lost 0 bases and the V segment lost 4 bases, leaving 3 bases of the junction unmatched.

The CDR3 DNA is TGCGCCAGCAGCTTCCAGGACAGTAGTTATGGCTACACCTTC. Translation: CASSFQDSSYGYTF. The rearrangement uses TRBV5-1 and TRBJ1-2, with a tentative D call TRBD1 (6 bases). The CDR3 length is 14 residues. Per germline, CDR1 SGHRS and CDR2 YFSETQ. The V and J ends lost 2 bases and 5 bases respectively, with 13 bases between them.

The V and J genes are TRBV28 and TRBJ2-7; 7 nucleotides agree with TRBD2. V shed 4 bases and J 4 bases; nucleotides not matched to a gene: 10. The CDR3 length is 15 residues. From germline, CDR1 is MDHEN and CDR2 SYDVKM. The CDR3 DNA sequence: TGTGCCAGCAGTTCTGAGACTAGCAGGAAATACGAGCAGTACTTC. Translation: CASSSETSRKYEQYF.

V usage is TRBV5-8 and J usage is TRBJ1-5; TRBD1 is a possible D gene (5 bases). Looked up from germline, CDR1 is SGHTS and CDR2 is YDEGEE. The CDR3 spans 17 residues. Trimming took off 2 bases at V and 5 bases at J, with 20 bases between the two ends. CDR3 nucleotide sequence: TGTGCCAGCAGCTTTACGGGGGTCGCTACACTCTATCAGCCCCAGCATTTT. Translating it yields CASSFTGVATLYQPQHF.

The chain joins TRBV28 to TRBJ1-5; 11 positions match TRBD1. The length of the CDR3 is 17 residues. V trimming: 1 base; J trimming: 4 bases; junction bases outside the gene matches: 6. Per the germline V gene, CDR1 is MDHEN and CDR2 is SYDVKM. CDR3 region: CASSLSPGQGGNQPQHF. CDR3 nucleotides: TGTGCCAGCAGTTTATCCCCGGGACAGGGGGGAAATCAGCCCCAGCATTTT.

This chain uses TRBV5-5 with TRBJ1-5; the match to TRBD1 covers 8 bases. CDR3 length: 16 amino acids. The V and J ends lost 2 bases and 2 bases, in that order; junction bases with no gene match: 6. Germline V CDR1 and CDR2: SGHKS, YYEKEE (reference sequence). The DNA for the CDR3 is TGTGCCAGCAGCTTATTAGACAGGGGACGCAATCAGCCCCAGCATTTT. It is translated as CASSLLDRGRNQPQHF.

This clone was seen a handful of times. This rearrangement joins TRBV4-2 to TRBJ2-3; the D gene is possibly TRBD1 (5 bases). Germline V CDR1 and CDR2: LGHNA, YNFKEQ. The CDR3 is 12 amino acids. V lost 4 bases to trimming and J lost 5 bases, with 7 bases between them. DNA of the CDR3: TGTGCCAGCAGCCGCAGGGAAGATACGCAGTATTTT. Translation gives CASSRREDTQYF.